The rows below give T cell receptor beta chains drawn from one sample of a study of T cells in Graves' hyperthyroidism and ophthalmopathy. TCRdb re-called the multiplex PCR reads with MiXCR, one entry per CDR3 protein. The table includes hundreds of thousands of distinct CDR3 sequences, about two fifths detected once. Material: blood. Every receptor here comes from a man between 18 and 29 years old with Graves' hyperthyroidism. Each CDR3 is given with its conserved first and last residue. The D gene is left open where the match is weak. A clone size is listed for some rows: how often the clone was seen (once, few, many), or a class if it is expanded.

D gene: TRBD1
V gene: TRBV5-5
J gene: TRBJ2-2
clone size: .
CDR3 DNA: TGTGCCAGCAGGCCGGCAGGGGGATACACCGGGGAGCTGTTTTTT
CDR3 protein: CASRPAGGYTGELFF

D gene: .
V gene: TRBV29-1
J gene: TRBJ1-4
clone size: few
CDR3 DNA: TGCAGCGTTGCGGGGGTCTCAAATGAAAAACTGTTTTTT
CDR3 protein: CSVAGVSNEKLFF

D gene: TRBD1
V gene: TRBV12-3/TRBV12-4
J gene: TRBJ1-2
clone size: .
CDR3 DNA: TGTGCCAGCAGTTTAGAAGGGGGCTCCGGCTACACCTTC
CDR3 protein: CASSLEGGSGYTF

D gene: .
V gene: TRBV7-2
J gene: TRBJ2-7
clone size: few
CDR3 DNA: TGTGCCAGCAGCTCCTTCGGGAGCGCCTGGGAGCAGTACTTC
CDR3 protein: CASSSFGSAWEQYF

D gene: .
V gene: TRBV14
J gene: TRBJ2-7
clone size: few
CDR3 DNA: TGTGCCAGCAGCCAAGTCACGGGAAGCTCCTACGAGCAGTACTTC
CDR3 protein: CASSQVTGSSYEQYF

D gene: .
V gene: TRBV7-2
J gene: TRBJ1-1
clone size: .
CDR3 DNA: TGTGCCAGCAGCAAAAATTCGCAGGGTTGGGGGACTGAAGCTTTCTTT
CDR3 protein: CASSKNSQGWGTEAFF

D gene: .
V gene: TRBV29-1
J gene: TRBJ1-2
clone size: many
CDR3 DNA: TGCAGCGTTGAAGGAGCCCCTAACTATGGCTACACCTTC
CDR3 protein: CSVEGAPNYGYTF

D gene: .
V gene: TRBV12-3/TRBV12-4
J gene: TRBJ1-2
clone size: .
CDR3 DNA: TGTGCCAGCAGTCAGAACATGGGGGGCGCGAGCTATGGCTACACCTTC
CDR3 protein: CASSQNMGGASYGYTF

D gene: .
V gene: TRBV29-1
J gene: TRBJ1-1
clone size: many
CDR3 DNA: TGCAGCGTTGGTCAGGGGCTGAACACTGAAGCTTTCTTT
CDR3 protein: CSVGQGLNTEAFF

D gene: TRBD2
V gene: TRBV29-1
J gene: TRBJ2-3
clone size: .
CDR3 DNA: TGCAGCGTCCCTAGCGGGAGGGCCGTAGAAGATACGCAGTATTTT
CDR3 protein: CSVPSGRAVEDTQYF

D gene: .
V gene: TRBV29-1
J gene: TRBJ2-3
clone size: .
CDR3 DNA: TGCAGCGGGGACGGGACAGATACGCAGTATTTT
CDR3 protein: CSGDGTDTQYF

D gene: TRBD1
V gene: TRBV12-3/TRBV12-4
J gene: TRBJ1-6
clone size: .
CDR3 DNA: TGTGCCAGCAGTTTTAGGGACAGGGGCAATCAGCCCCTCCACTTT
CDR3 protein: CASSFRDRGNQPLHF

D gene: .
V gene: TRBV6-5
J gene: TRBJ1-2
clone size: few
CDR3 DNA: TGTGCCAGCAGGGAAGCTAACTATGGCTACACCTTC
CDR3 protein: CASREANYGYTF

D gene: TRBD1
V gene: TRBV12-3/TRBV12-4
J gene: TRBJ2-7
clone size: .
CDR3 DNA: TGTGCCAGCACCCTCCCCGGGACAGAACCCTACGAGCAGTACTTC
CDR3 protein: CASTLPGTEPYEQYF

D gene: TRBD1
V gene: TRBV7-9
J gene: TRBJ1-1
clone size: few
CDR3 DNA: TGTGCCAGCAGCCGTATAGGGCAGGGGGCAGGTTTGAGTGAAGCTTTCTTT
CDR3 protein: CASSRIGQGAGLSEAFF

D gene: .
V gene: TRBV9
J gene: TRBJ2-5
clone size: .
CDR3 DNA: TGTGCCAGCAGCGAAGGAGCGGGGACAGGCGGGGAGACCCAGTACTTC
CDR3 protein: CASSEGAGTGGETQYF

D gene: .
V gene: TRBV7-9
J gene: TRBJ1-1
clone size: many
CDR3 DNA: TGTGCCAGCAGCTTAGGGCAGGGAGTAGCGAACACTGAAGCTTTCTTT
CDR3 protein: CASSLGQGVANTEAFF

D gene: .
V gene: TRBV2
J gene: TRBJ2-6
clone size: .
CDR3 DNA: TGTGCCAGCAGACGGACAGTACTCACGATCTCTGGGGCCAACGTCCTGACTTTC
CDR3 protein: CASRRTVLTISGANVLTF

D gene: TRBD1
V gene: TRBV4-1
J gene: TRBJ2-7
clone size: few
CDR3 DNA: TGCGCCAGCAGCCAAGATGGGACAGTGGCGAGGCAGTACTTC
CDR3 protein: CASSQDGTVARQYF

D gene: TRBD2
V gene: TRBV7-9
J gene: TRBJ2-6
clone size: .
CDR3 DNA: TGTGCCAGCAGCTCGCTGGGTAGCGGGAGGTCGGGCTCTGGGGCCAACGTCCTGACTTTC
CDR3 protein: CASSSLGSGRSGSGANVLTF

D gene: .
V gene: TRBV19
J gene: TRBJ2-2
clone size: few
CDR3 DNA: TGTGCCAGTAGTATTAGGCAGTCGAACACCGGGGAGCTGTTTTTT
CDR3 protein: CASSIRQSNTGELFF

D gene: TRBD2
V gene: TRBV2
J gene: TRBJ2-5
clone size: .
CDR3 DNA: TGTGCCAGCAGTGCGACGACTAGCGGGAGGTTACAAGAGACCCAGTACTTC
CDR3 protein: CASSATTSGRLQETQYF

D gene: TRBD1
V gene: TRBV29-1
J gene: TRBJ1-1
clone size: many
CDR3 DNA: TGCAGCGTTGAAAACAGGGGGGGCACTGAAGCTTTCTTT
CDR3 protein: CSVENRGGTEAFF

D gene: .
V gene: TRBV5-5
J gene: TRBJ2-7
clone size: .
CDR3 DNA: TGTGCCAGCACCACCTACACGTCCTACGAGCAGTACTTC
CDR3 protein: CASTTYTSYEQYF

D gene: .
V gene: TRBV7-4
J gene: TRBJ1-2
clone size: .
CDR3 DNA: TGTGCCAGCAGCCGAGGGTTTGGCTACACCTTC
CDR3 protein: CASSRGFGYTF

D gene: TRBD1
V gene: TRBV9
J gene: TRBJ1-1
clone size: .
CDR3 DNA: TGTGCCAGCAGCGCGGAGGACAGGGGGTCAATGAACACTGAAGCTTTCTTT
CDR3 protein: CASSAEDRGSMNTEAFF

D gene: TRBD1
V gene: TRBV29-1
J gene: TRBJ1-1
clone size: .
CDR3 DNA: TGCAGCGTGTCGGGACAGGGAAGTGAAGCTTTCTTT
CDR3 protein: CSVSGQGSEAFF

D gene: .
V gene: TRBV20-1
J gene: TRBJ1-6
clone size: .
CDR3 DNA: TGCAGTGCTAGAGAGGTCAGCCTAAATTCACCCCTCCACTTT
CDR3 protein: CSAREVSLNSPLHF

D gene: .
V gene: TRBV10-3
J gene: TRBJ1-4
clone size: many
CDR3 DNA: TGTGCCATCTCGGCAGAAACAAATGAAAAACTGTTTTTT
CDR3 protein: CAISAETNEKLFF

D gene: .
V gene: TRBV20-1
J gene: TRBJ2-7
clone size: .
CDR3 DNA: TGCAGTGCTAGAAGAGACCCAGACTACGAGCAGTACTTC
CDR3 protein: CSARRDPDYEQYF

D gene: .
V gene: TRBV7-2
J gene: TRBJ2-7
clone size: many
CDR3 DNA: TGTGCCGGTCAATTAGGAGGGGGCGAGCAGTACTTC
CDR3 protein: CAGQLGGGEQYF

D gene: .
V gene: TRBV7-6
J gene: TRBJ1-2
clone size: many
CDR3 DNA: TGTGCCAGCAGCCGAGGCCGGGGGGACTATGGCTACACCTTC
CDR3 protein: CASSRGRGDYGYTF

D gene: .
V gene: TRBV12-3/TRBV12-4
J gene: TRBJ1-1
clone size: many
CDR3 DNA: TGTGCCAGCAGCCGAACAGGGATGAACACTGAAGCTTTCTTT
CDR3 protein: CASSRTGMNTEAFF

D gene: TRBD2
V gene: TRBV7-2
J gene: TRBJ2-2
clone size: few
CDR3 DNA: TGTGCCAGCAGCTTAGATGTGGCGGGGGCCGGGGAGCTGTTTTTT
CDR3 protein: CASSLDVAGAGELFF

D gene: .
V gene: TRBV12-3/TRBV12-4
J gene: TRBJ1-1
clone size: .
CDR3 DNA: TGTGCCAGCAGAGAGGGGCGGACTGAAGTTTTCTTT
CDR3 protein: CASREGRTEVFF

D gene: .
V gene: TRBV7-9
J gene: TRBJ2-5
clone size: few
CDR3 DNA: TGTGCCAGCAGCGACCACCAAGAGACCCAGTACTTC
CDR3 protein: CASSDHQETQYF

D gene: TRBD2
V gene: TRBV19
J gene: TRBJ2-7
clone size: few
CDR3 DNA: TGTGCCAGTAGTCCCTCCCCCGGGCGGGAGTCCTACGAGCAGTACTTC
CDR3 protein: CASSPSPGRESYEQYF

D gene: .
V gene: TRBV29-1
J gene: TRBJ2-2
clone size: .
CDR3 DNA: TGCAGCGCTGAACGCAGGGGAGCGAACACCGGGGAGCTGTTTTTT
CDR3 protein: CSAERRGANTGELFF

D gene: .
V gene: TRBV7-9
J gene: TRBJ2-3
clone size: .
CDR3 DNA: TGTGCCAGCAGCATTCCCTCCGGCACAGATACGCAGTATTTT
CDR3 protein: CASSIPSGTDTQYF

D gene: TRBD2
V gene: TRBV5-1
J gene: TRBJ2-5
clone size: .
CDR3 DNA: TGCGCCAGCAGTCTAGCGGGAGTAAGGAGGGAGACCCAGTACTTC
CDR3 protein: CASSLAGVRRETQYF

D gene: .
V gene: TRBV5-1
J gene: TRBJ1-6
clone size: many
CDR3 DNA: TGCGCCAGCAGCTTGGAACAGTTTAATTCACCCCTCCACTTT
CDR3 protein: CASSLEQFNSPLHF

D gene: .
V gene: TRBV20-1
J gene: TRBJ2-7
clone size: .
CDR3 DNA: TGCAGTGTTATCCGACAACTCTTCTCCTACGAGCAGTACTTC
CDR3 protein: CSVIRQLFSYEQYF

D gene: .
V gene: TRBV7-8
J gene: TRBJ2-7
clone size: .
CDR3 DNA: TGTGCCAGCAGCTTTGAGGAAGGCAGGGTCTACGAGCAGTACTTC
CDR3 protein: CASSFEEGRVYEQYF

D gene: .
V gene: TRBV19
J gene: TRBJ1-4
clone size: many
CDR3 DNA: TGTGCCAGTAGTACTCCCGGGAGAAGGGGTGAAAAACTGTTTTTT
CDR3 protein: CASSTPGRRGEKLFF

D gene: TRBD1
V gene: TRBV7-8
J gene: TRBJ2-5
clone size: few
CDR3 DNA: TGTGCCAGCAGCCAAGTTATACAGGGGGGAGAGACCCAGTACTTC
CDR3 protein: CASSQVIQGGETQYF

D gene: .
V gene: TRBV25-1
J gene: TRBJ2-7
clone size: many
CDR3 DNA: TGTGCCAGCAGTGAAGGAGGTGTATACGAGCAGTACTTC
CDR3 protein: CASSEGGVYEQYF

D gene: .
V gene: TRBV24-1
J gene: TRBJ1-2
clone size: .
CDR3 DNA: TGTGCCACCAGTGAAAGTTTTAACTATGGCTACACCTTC
CDR3 protein: CATSESFNYGYTF

D gene: .
V gene: TRBV6-6
J gene: TRBJ1-1
clone size: few
CDR3 DNA: TGTGCCAGCAGTTACGGATCAAAAGCTTTCTTT
CDR3 protein: CASSYGSKAFF

D gene: .
V gene: TRBV12-3/TRBV12-4
J gene: TRBJ1-3
clone size: many
CDR3 DNA: TGTGCCAGCAGTGTCACAATTGAAAACACCATATATTTT
CDR3 protein: CASSVTIENTIYF

D gene: TRBD1
V gene: TRBV5-4
J gene: TRBJ1-1
clone size: .
CDR3 DNA: TGTGCCAGCAGCTCTGGGGGACAGATGAACACTGAAGCTTTCTTT
CDR3 protein: CASSSGGQMNTEAFF

D gene: .
V gene: TRBV7-2
J gene: TRBJ1-4
clone size: .
CDR3 DNA: TGTGCCAGCAGCTCAGTCGCGGGTAGAGAAAAACTGTTTTTT
CDR3 protein: CASSSVAGREKLFF

D gene: .
V gene: TRBV9
J gene: TRBJ1-5
clone size: .
CDR3 DNA: TGTGCCAGCAGCTTGGGGGCGGGGGGCGAAGGTCAGCCCCAGCATTTT
CDR3 protein: CASSLGAGGEGQPQHF

D gene: TRBD1
V gene: TRBV7-9
J gene: TRBJ1-5
clone size: many
CDR3 DNA: TGTGCCAGCAGCCCCGACAGGGTCTCTCAGCCCCAGCATTTT
CDR3 protein: CASSPDRVSQPQHF

D gene: .
V gene: TRBV13
J gene: TRBJ2-7
clone size: .
CDR3 DNA: TGTGCCAGCAGAGACGACCTGGGAGTGCAGTACTTC
CDR3 protein: CASRDDLGVQYF

D gene: TRBD1
V gene: TRBV12-3/TRBV12-4
J gene: TRBJ1-5
clone size: few
CDR3 DNA: TGTGCCAGCACCCCCCGATGGAGGGGGCTTGGTAGCAATCAGCCCCAGCATTTT
CDR3 protein: CASTPRWRGLGSNQPQHF

D gene: .
V gene: TRBV12-3/TRBV12-4
J gene: TRBJ2-7
clone size: .
CDR3 DNA: TGTGCCAGCACTTACAGGGTGGGAGAGCAGTACTTC
CDR3 protein: CASTYRVGEQYF

D gene: .
V gene: TRBV25-1
J gene: TRBJ1-6
clone size: once
CDR3 DNA: TGTGCCTGGAAAACGTGGGACTCCTATAATTCACCCCTCCACTTT
CDR3 protein: CAWKTWDSYNSPLHF

D gene: TRBD1
V gene: TRBV5-1
J gene: TRBJ1-2
clone size: few
CDR3 DNA: TGCGCCAGCAGCTTGGAAGGACAGGGATCCTATGGCTACACCTTC
CDR3 protein: CASSLEGQGSYGYTF

D gene: .
V gene: TRBV7-9
J gene: TRBJ2-2
clone size: .
CDR3 DNA: TGTGCCAGCAGCTTAGCCAGGGTTGGCAACACCGGGGAGCTGTTTTTT
CDR3 protein: CASSLARVGNTGELFF